The clone carrying this T cell receptor (beta chain) was recorded only once. The source of the sample is a study of T cells in Graves' hyperthyroidism and ophthalmopathy. Looking at the study overall: Upon initial diagnosis and before any treatment, peripheral blood was collected.

TCR beta CDR3 region amplification was performed from RNA transcripts. First-round RT-PCR with HTBI primers amplified the TCR CDR3 region. TCRdb re-analysed the multiplex PCR reads in MiXCR, keeping a single row per CDR3 protein. The data show under 250,000 distinct CDR3 sequences, with approximately 17% seen just once and approximately 50% held by the top ten. The CDR3 loop spans 18 amino acids. V was clipped by 3 bases and J by 4 bases; unmatched bases: 13. The receptor was derived from a man in his fifties or sixties with Graves' hyperthyroidism. The sequenced sample consisted of blood. J is TRBJ2-1 and V is TRBV12-3 or TRBV12-4; 9 bases fit TRBD2. The CDR3 sequence: CASSFMTGASGKYNEQFF. CDR3 DNA sequence: TGTGCCAGCAGTTTTATGACTGGGGCTAGCGGGAAATACAATGAGCAGTTCTTC.